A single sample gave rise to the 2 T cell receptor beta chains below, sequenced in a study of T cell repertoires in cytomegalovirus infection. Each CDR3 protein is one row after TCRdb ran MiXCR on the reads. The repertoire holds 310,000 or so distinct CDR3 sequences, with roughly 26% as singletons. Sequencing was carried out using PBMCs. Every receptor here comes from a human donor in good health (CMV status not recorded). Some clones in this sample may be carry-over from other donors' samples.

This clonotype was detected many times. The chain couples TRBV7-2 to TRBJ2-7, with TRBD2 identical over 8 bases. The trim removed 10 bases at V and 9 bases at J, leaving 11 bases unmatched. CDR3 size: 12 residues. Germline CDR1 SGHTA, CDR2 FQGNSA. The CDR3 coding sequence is TGTGCCACAGGGTATGGGACTAGTTTGCAGTACTTC. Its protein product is CATGYGTSLQYF.

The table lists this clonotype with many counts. The CDR3 reads CASSYSNSRTGEDTGELFF. The CDR3 DNA reads TGTGCCAGCAGTTACTCCAACTCCAGGACAGGGGAGGACACCGGGGAGCTGTTTTTT. The chain combines TRBV6-2 or TRBV6-3 with TRBJ2-2; 9 nucleotides line up with TRBD1. CDR1 and CDR2 (germline): MNHEY, SVGEGT. Trimming at V came to 0 bases and at J to 3 bases, leaving 11 bases not matched to a gene. The CDR3 consists of 19 residues.